The present T cell receptor beta chain was sequenced within a study of blood T cell repertoires in COVID-19. The wider study: T cells, B-cell-depleted T cells, or PBMCs supplied cDNA or gDNA.

CDR1 SEHNR and CDR2 FQNEAQ come from the germline V gene (reference sequence). Between the trimmed V and J ends, which lost 1 base and 8 bases, there was a span of 17 bases. The CDR3 spans 16 residues. This table comes from immunoSEQ multiplex PCR, and its TCRdb copy is limited to in-frame clones, with some not included. The sample consists of 65,000 to 100,000 clones, roughly 88% of them appearing once. The source is a woman over 75 with acute or convalescent COVID-19. The sequencing input was peripheral blood. V is TRBV7-9 and J is TRBJ1-4; possibly TRBD1 for D (5 bases). CDR3: CASSLEVREEGEKLFF. The CDR3 DNA sequence: TGTGCCAGCAGCTTAGAGGTCAGGGAGGAAGGCGAAAAACTGTTTTTT. The full variable domain, completed using reference TRBV7-9 and TRBJ1-4, is DTGVSQNPRHKITKRGQNVTFRCDPISEHNRLYWYRQTLGQGPEFLTYFQNEAQLEKSRLLSDRFSAERPKGSFSTLEIQRTEQGDSAMYLCASSLEVREEGEKLFFGSGTQLSVL.